This TCR beta chain appears in the sequencing data of a study of blood T cell repertoires in COVID-19. Across the study: PBMCs, B-cell-depleted T cells, or T cells provided the cDNA or gDNA that made up the material.

Authors' methods: Reference gene primer amplification yielded estimated nucleated cell counts. Clones were read by immunoSEQ multiplex PCR, and TCRdb kept only the in-frame ones, dropping some. The DNA was the basis for D and trimming; V, J and clone size are from that table. The sample shows roughly 150,000 clones, about 80% of them seen only once. The germline CDR1 and CDR2 sequences are LGHDT and YNNKEL (reference sequence). V gave up 4 bases and J gave up 4 bases; unmatched junction bases: 4. This CDR3 spans 16 amino acids. The participants were between about 18 and 90 years old and came from under 25 US areas. Contact with a PCR-confirmed or clinician-diagnosed COVID-19 case occurred within 2 weeks of entry.

Sequencing was performed on PBMCs or T cells enriched from blood (not recorded which). The V gene is TRBV3-1 (or the pseudogene TRBV3-2), the J gene TRBJ2-3, with 14 bases that match TRBD2. This clonotype was obtained from a woman in her late teens or twenties who had been exposed to COVID-19. The DNA of the CDR3 is TGTGCCAGCAGCCGTGTGACTAGCGGGAGGGCAGATACGCAGTATTTT. It yields the protein CASSRVTSGRADTQYF.